These T cell receptor beta chains were read from a single sample in a study of blood T cell repertoires in COVID-19. Sequenced by immunoSEQ multiplex PCR; TCRdb stores in-frame clones only, minus some. The repertoire holds 470,000 or so clones, with nearly 90% as singletons. Material for sequencing was PBMCs or T cells enriched from blood (not recorded which). The source of these receptors is a woman under 30 with acute COVID-19. Each CDR3 is given with its conserved first and last residue. Each record gives: V gene, J gene, D gene, clone size, CDR3 protein, CDR3 DNA. D genes are given only for firm matches. The size field is filled for only some rows; it gives once, few, many or a size class.

TRBV9	TRBJ2-7	TRBD1	-	CASSRLDRVEQYF	TGTGCCAGCAGCCGCCTGGACAGGGTGGAGCAGTACTTC
TRBV9	TRBJ2-2	-	-	CASSVGWEATGELFF	TGTGCCAGCAGCGTAGGGTGGGAGGCCACCGGGGAGCTGTTTTTT
TRBV30	TRBJ2-7	TRBD1	-	CAWSRDRGTYEQYF	TGTGCCTGGAGTCGGGACAGGGGTACCTACGAGCAGTACTTC
TRBV19	TRBJ2-2	TRBD1	-	CASSIIWGGDREVGELFF	TGTGCCAGTAGTATAATTTGGGGTGGGGACAGGGAAGTCGGGGAGCTGTTTTTT
TRBV12-3/TRBV12-4	TRBJ1-1	-	-	CASSYFRVEAFF	TGTGCCAGCAGTTATTTCAGGGTAGAAGCTTTCTTT
TRBV12-3/TRBV12-4	TRBJ1-6	TRBD1	-	CASSRTGESPLHF	TGTGCCAGCAGTCGAACAGGGGAGTCACCCCTCCACTTT
TRBV10-3	TRBJ1-5	-	-	CAISAQLQQPQHF	TGTGCCATCAGTGCACAGTTGCAGCAGCCCCAGCATTTT
TRBV9	TRBJ2-7	TRBD1	-	CASSGQGDAGYEQYF	TGTGCCAGCAGCGGACAGGGGGATGCAGGCTACGAGCAGTACTTC
TRBV28	TRBJ2-1	-	-	CASSFPEHQLGTKQNEQFF	TGTGCCAGCAGTTTTCCCGAGCACCAACTCGGCACGAAACAGAATGAGCAGTTCTTC
TRBV10-3	TRBJ2-6	TRBD1	-	CAISATGGRSGANVLTF	TGTGCCATCAGTGCGACAGGGGGAAGGTCTGGGGCCAACGTCCTGACTTTC
TRBV7-9	TRBJ2-1	TRBD2	-	CASSRNISGLPEQFF	TGTGCCAGCAGTCGCAATATCTCGGGACTACCTGAGCAGTTCTTC
TRBV6-5	TRBJ1-4	TRBD1	-	CASSYSLTGMIEKLFF	TGTGCCAGCAGTTATTCTCTGACAGGGATGATTGAAAAACTGTTTTTT
TRBV27	TRBJ1-1	-	few	CAIRPGGRKDNTEAFF	TGTGCCATCCGTCCGGGGGGGAGAAAGGATAACACTGAAGCTTTCTTT
TRBV19	TRBJ2-1	TRBD2	few	CASSSTSGRGEQFF	TGTGCCAGTAGCTCCACTAGCGGGAGGGGGGAGCAGTTCTTC
TRBV19	TRBJ1-5	TRBD1	-	CASRPTGSRQPQHF	TGTGCCAGTAGGCCGACAGGGAGTCGTCAGCCCCAGCATTTT
TRBV7-2	TRBJ2-1	-	-	CASSLDAGGNEQFF	TGTGCCAGCAGCTTAGATGCAGGGGGGAATGAGCAGTTCTTC
TRBV3-1/TRBV3-2	TRBJ2-1	TRBD2	-	CASSQVAGGPHEQFF	TGTGCCAGCAGCCAAGTTGCGGGGGGGCCCCATGAGCAGTTCTTC
TRBV7-6	TRBJ2-1	-	many	CASSKISYNEQFF	TGTGCCAGCTCAAAAATTTCCTACAATGAGCAGTTCTTC
TRBV6-5	TRBJ1-5	-	-	CASSYFGGPQHF	TGTGCCAGCAGTTACTTCGGAGGCCCCCAGCATTTT
TRBV3-1/TRBV3-2	TRBJ2-1	TRBD2	-	CASSLAGGPGEQFF	TGTGCCAGCAGCCTGGCGGGGGGCCCGGGTGAGCAGTTCTTC
TRBV19	TRBJ2-1	-	-	CASSITGGPYNEQFF	TGTGCCAGTAGTATAACCGGGGGGCCCTACAATGAGCAGTTCTTC
TRBV12-5	TRBJ2-2	-	-	CASGLVAGLYTGELFF	TGTGCTAGTGGTTTGGTGGCGGGGCTCTACACCGGGGAGCTGTTTTTT
TRBV4-1	TRBJ2-7	TRBD1	few	CASSQVVVGTGPSYEQYF	TGCGCCAGCAGCCAAGTAGTGGTCGGGACAGGGCCGTCCTACGAGCAGTACTTC
TRBV27	TRBJ1-1	-	-	CASSLPGNTEAFF	TGTGCCAGCAGTTTACCAGGGAACACTGAAGCTTTCTTT
TRBV29-1	TRBJ2-6	-	-	CSVNWGVVPSGANVLTF	TGCAGCGTTAATTGGGGGGTAGTGCCCTCTGGGGCCAACGTCCTGACTTTC
TRBV2	TRBJ1-5	-	-	CASSVHRANQPQHF	TGTGCCAGCAGTGTACACAGGGCCAATCAGCCCCAGCATTTT
TRBV5-4	TRBJ2-7	-	-	CAGTHGGYSYEQYF	TGTGCCGGCACCCACGGGGGTTACTCCTACGAGCAGTACTTC
TRBV13	TRBJ1-1	-	-	CASSFHRNTEAFF	TGTGCCAGCAGCTTTCACAGGAACACTGAAGCTTTCTTT
TRBV9	TRBJ2-7	-	-	CASSVGRQAIYEQYF	TGTGCCAGCAGCGTAGGGAGACAGGCGATCTACGAGCAGTACTTC
TRBV4-2	TRBJ1-4	TRBD1	-	CASRRTGDNEKLFF	TGTGCCAGCAGACGGACAGGGGACAATGAAAAACTGTTTTTT
TRBV7-2	TRBJ1-2	TRBD1	-	CASSPRQGEIDGYTF	TGTGCCAGCAGCCCTCGACAGGGGGAGATCGATGGCTACACCTTC
TRBV27	TRBJ1-2	TRBD1	few	CASSFYSSGTGDYGYTF	TGTGCCAGCAGTTTTTACTCATCCGGGACAGGGGACTATGGCTACACCTTC
TRBV7-9	TRBJ1-2	-	-	CASSLGRQEPYGYTF	TGTGCCAGCAGCTTAGGTCGGCAGGAACCCTATGGCTACACCTTC
TRBV28	TRBJ2-5	-	-	CASNMGGKETQYF	TGTGCCAGCAACATGGGGGGTAAGGAGACCCAGTACTTC
TRBV9	TRBJ1-1	TRBD1	-	CASSERQGETEAFF	TGTGCCAGCAGCGAAAGACAGGGGGAAACTGAAGCTTTCTTT
TRBV4-3	TRBJ1-4	-	-	CASSLSLTTNEKLFF	TGCGCCAGCAGCCTCTCACTGACAACTAATGAAAAACTGTTTTTT
TRBV18	TRBJ1-1	TRBD1	-	CASSQGQGMNTEAFF	TGTGCCAGCTCACAGGGACAGGGAATGAACACTGAAGCTTTCTTT
TRBV28	TRBJ1-1	-	-	CASSPWDRGGVGTTEAFF	TGTGCCAGCAGTCCGTGGGATCGAGGGGGAGTTGGTACCACTGAAGCTTTCTTT
TRBV25-1	TRBJ2-6	-	-	CASSENRDSGANVLTF	TGTGCCAGCAGTGAAAACAGGGACTCTGGGGCCAACGTCCTGACTTTC
TRBV2	TRBJ2-2	TRBD2	-	CASRPSSGSNTGELFF	TGTGCCAGCAGACCCTCTAGCGGGAGTAACACCGGGGAGCTGTTTTTT
TRBV19	TRBJ2-1	-	-	CASRNQFYQQFF	TGTGCCAGTAGAAACCAATTCTACCAGCAGTTCTTC
TRBV2	TRBJ1-5	-	once	CATDPGGQPQHF	TGTGCCACAGATCCGGGGGGACAGCCCCAGCATTTT
TRBV30	TRBJ2-3	-	few	CAWSRGFTDTQYF	TGTGCCTGGAGCCGCGGATTCACAGATACGCAGTATTTT